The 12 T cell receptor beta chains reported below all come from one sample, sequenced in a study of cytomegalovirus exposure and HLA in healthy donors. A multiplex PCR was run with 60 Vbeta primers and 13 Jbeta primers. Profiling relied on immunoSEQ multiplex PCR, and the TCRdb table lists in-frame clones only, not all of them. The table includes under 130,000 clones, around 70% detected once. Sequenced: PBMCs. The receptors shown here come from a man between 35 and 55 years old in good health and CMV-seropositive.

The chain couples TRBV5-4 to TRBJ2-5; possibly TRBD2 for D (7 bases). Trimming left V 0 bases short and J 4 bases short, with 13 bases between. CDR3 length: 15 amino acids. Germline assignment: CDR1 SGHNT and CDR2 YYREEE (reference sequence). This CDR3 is CASSLDGGGGETQYF. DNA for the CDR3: TGTGCCAGCAGCTTGGACGGAGGGGGGGGAGAGACCCAGTACTTC.

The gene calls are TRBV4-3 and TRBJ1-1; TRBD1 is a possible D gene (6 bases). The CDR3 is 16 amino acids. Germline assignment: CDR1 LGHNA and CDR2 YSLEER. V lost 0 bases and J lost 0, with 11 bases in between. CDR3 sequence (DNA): TGCGCCAGCAGCCAAGAACTGGGGGCCATGAACACTGAAGCTTTCTTT. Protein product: CASSQELGAMNTEAFF.

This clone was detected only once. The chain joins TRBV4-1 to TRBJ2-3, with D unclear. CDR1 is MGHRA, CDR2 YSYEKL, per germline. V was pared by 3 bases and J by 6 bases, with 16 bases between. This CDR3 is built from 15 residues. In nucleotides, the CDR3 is TGCGCCAGCAGCCATTCCATGGCCGTTATTGATACGCAGTATTTT. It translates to CASSHSMAVIDTQYF.

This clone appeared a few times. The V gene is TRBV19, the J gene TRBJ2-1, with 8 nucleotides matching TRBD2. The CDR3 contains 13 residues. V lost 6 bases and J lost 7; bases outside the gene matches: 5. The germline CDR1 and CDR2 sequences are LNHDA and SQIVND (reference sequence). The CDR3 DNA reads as TGTGCCAGTAGGACCCCGGGAGGGAATGAGCAGTTCTTC. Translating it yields CASRTPGGNEQFF.

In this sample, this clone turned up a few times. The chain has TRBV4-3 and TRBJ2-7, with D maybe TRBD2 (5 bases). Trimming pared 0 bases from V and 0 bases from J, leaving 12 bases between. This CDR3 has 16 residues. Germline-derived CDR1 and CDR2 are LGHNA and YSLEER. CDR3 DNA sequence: TGCGCCAGCAGCCAAGATCATAGCGCGAGCTCCTACGAGCAGTACTTC. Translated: CASSQDHSASSYEQYF.

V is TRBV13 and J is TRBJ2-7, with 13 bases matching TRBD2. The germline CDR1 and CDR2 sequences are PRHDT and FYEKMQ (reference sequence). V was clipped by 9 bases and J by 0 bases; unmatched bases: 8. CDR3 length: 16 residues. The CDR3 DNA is TGTGCCAGTCGACTAGCGGGAGGACGAGACTCCTACGAGCAGTACTTC. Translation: CASRLAGGRDSYEQYF.

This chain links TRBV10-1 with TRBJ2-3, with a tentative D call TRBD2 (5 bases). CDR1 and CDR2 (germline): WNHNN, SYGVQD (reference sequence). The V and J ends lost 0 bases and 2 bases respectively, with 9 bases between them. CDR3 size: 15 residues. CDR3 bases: TGCGCCAGCAGTGAGTCGACGGGAACCACAGATACGCAGTATTTT. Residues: CASSESTGTTDTQYF.

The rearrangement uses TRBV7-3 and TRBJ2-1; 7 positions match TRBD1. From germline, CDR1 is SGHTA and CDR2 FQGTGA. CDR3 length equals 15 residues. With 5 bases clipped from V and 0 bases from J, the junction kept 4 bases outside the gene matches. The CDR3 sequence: CASSLRDSSYNEQFF. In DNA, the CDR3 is TGTGCCAGCAGCCTCCGGGACAGCTCCTACAATGAGCAGTTCTTC.

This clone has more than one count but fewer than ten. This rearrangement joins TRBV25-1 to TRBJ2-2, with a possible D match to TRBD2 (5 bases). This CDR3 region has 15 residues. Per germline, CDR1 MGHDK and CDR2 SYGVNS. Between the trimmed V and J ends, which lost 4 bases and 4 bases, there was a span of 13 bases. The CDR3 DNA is TGTGCCAGCAGTGGACCAGGAGGAATCACCGGGGAGCTGTTTTTT. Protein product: CASSGPGGITGELFF.

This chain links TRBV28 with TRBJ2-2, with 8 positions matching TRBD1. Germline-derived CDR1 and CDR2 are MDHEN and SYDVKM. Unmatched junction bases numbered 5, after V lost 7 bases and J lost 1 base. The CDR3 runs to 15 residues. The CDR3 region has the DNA TGTGCCAGCATTCCGGGACAGGAGAACACCGGGGAGCTGTTTTTT. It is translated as CASIPGQENTGELFF.

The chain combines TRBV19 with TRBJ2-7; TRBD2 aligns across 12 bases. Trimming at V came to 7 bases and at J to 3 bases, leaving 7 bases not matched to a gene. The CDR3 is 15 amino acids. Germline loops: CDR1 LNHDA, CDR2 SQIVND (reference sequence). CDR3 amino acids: CASTETSGRSYEQYF. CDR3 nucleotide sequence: TGTGCCAGTACCGAGACTAGCGGGAGAAGCTACGAGCAGTACTTC.

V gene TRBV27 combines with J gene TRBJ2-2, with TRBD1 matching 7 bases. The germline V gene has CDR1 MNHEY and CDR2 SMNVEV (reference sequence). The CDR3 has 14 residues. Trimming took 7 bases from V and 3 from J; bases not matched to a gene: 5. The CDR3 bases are TGTGCCAGCACTCTGACAGGGTACACCGGGGAGCTGTTTTTT. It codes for CASTLTGYTGELFF.